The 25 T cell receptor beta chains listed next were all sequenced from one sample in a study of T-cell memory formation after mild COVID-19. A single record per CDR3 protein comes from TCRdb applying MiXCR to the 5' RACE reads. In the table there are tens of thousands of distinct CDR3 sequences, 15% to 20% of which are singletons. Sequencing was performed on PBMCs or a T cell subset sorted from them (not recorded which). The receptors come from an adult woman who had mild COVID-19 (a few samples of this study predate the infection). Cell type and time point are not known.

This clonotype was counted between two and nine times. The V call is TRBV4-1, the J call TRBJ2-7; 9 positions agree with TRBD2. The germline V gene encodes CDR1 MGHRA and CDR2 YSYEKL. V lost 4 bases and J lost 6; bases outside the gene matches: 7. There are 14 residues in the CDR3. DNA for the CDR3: TGCGCCAGCAGCCCATCCGGACTAGCGAGCGAGCAGTACTTC. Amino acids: CASSPSGLASEQYF.

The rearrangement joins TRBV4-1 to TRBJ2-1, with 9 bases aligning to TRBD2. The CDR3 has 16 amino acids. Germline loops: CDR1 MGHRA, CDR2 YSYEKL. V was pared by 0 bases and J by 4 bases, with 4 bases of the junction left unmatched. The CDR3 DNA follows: TGCGCCAGCAGCCAAGATTTGCGGGGGGGTTACAATGAGCAGTTCTTC. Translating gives CASSQDLRGGYNEQFF.

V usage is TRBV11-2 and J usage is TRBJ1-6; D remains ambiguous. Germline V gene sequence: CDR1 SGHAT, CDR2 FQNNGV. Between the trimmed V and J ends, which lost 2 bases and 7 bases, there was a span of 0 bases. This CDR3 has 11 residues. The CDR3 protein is CASSLNSPLHF. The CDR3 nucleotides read TGTGCCAGCAGCTTAAATTCACCCCTCCACTTT.

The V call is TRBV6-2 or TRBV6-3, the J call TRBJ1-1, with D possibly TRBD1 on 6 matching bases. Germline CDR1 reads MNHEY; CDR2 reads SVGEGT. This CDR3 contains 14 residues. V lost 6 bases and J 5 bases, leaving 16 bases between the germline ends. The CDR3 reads CASSTGTSGTEAFF. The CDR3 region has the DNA TGTGCCAGCAGCACCGGGACATCGGGGACTGAAGCTTTCTTT.

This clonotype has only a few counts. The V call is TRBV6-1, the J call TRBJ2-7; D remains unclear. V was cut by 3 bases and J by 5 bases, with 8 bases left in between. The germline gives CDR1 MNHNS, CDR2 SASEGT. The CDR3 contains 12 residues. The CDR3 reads CASSESSHEQYF. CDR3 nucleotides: TGTGCCAGCAGTGAGAGTTCCCACGAGCAGTACTTC.

CDR3 DNA sequence: TGTGCCAGCAGCTCAGGGGGCCGGGGTAATTCACCCCTCCACTTT. Its translation is CASSSGGRGNSPLHF. The genes are TRBV6-5 and TRBJ1-6, with 8 nucleotides matching TRBD1. Germline V lookup: CDR1 MNHEY, CDR2 SVGAGI. CDR3 length: 15 amino acids. V lost 6 bases, J lost 6 bases, and 7 bases stayed unmatched.

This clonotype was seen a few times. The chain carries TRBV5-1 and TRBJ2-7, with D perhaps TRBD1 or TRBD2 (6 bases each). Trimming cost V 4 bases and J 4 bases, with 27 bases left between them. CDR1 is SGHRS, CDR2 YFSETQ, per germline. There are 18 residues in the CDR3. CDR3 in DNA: TGCGCCAGCAGCCCGGATCCATTCGTGGGGGGCCTCTTGTACGAGCAGTACTTC. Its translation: CASSPDPFVGGLLYEQYF. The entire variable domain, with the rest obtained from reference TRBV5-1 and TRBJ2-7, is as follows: KAGVTQTPRYLIKTRGQQVTLSCSPISGHRSVSWYQQTPGQGLQFLFEYFSETQRNKGNFPGRFSGRQFSNSRSEMNVSTLELGDSALYLCASSPDPFVGGLLYEQYFGPGTRLTVT.

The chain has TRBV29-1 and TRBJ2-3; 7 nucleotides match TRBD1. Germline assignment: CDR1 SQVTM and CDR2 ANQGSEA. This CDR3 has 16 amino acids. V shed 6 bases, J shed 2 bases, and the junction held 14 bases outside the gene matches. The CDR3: CSVDAFRQGLTDTQYF. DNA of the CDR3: TGCAGCGTGGATGCGTTCAGACAGGGCCTCACAGATACGCAGTATTTT.

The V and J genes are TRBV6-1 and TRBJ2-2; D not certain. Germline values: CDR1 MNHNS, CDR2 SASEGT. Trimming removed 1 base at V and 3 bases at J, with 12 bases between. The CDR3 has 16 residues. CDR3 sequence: CASSEDPLGYTGELFF. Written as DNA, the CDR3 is TGTGCCAGCAGTGAAGATCCGCTAGGTTACACCGGGGAGCTGTTTTTT.

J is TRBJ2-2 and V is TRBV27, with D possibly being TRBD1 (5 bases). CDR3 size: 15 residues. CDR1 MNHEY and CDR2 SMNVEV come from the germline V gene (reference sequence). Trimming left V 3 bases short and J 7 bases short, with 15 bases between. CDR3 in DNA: TGTGCCAGCAGTTTCGTTCCTCAGGGTGTCGGGGAGCTGTTTTTT. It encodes CASSFVPQGVGELFF.

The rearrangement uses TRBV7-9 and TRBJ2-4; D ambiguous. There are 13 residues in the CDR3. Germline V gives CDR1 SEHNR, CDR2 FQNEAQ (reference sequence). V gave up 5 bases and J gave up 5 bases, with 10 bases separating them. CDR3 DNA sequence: TGTGCCAGCAGCACACCGACCGAAAACATTCAGTACTTC. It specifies CASSTPTENIQYF.

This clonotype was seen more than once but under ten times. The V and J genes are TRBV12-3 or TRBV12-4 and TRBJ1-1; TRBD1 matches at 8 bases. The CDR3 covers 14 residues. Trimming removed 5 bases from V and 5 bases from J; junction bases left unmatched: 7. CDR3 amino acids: CASSPATGGTEAFF. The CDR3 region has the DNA TGTGCCAGCAGTCCGGCTACAGGGGGGACTGAAGCTTTCTTT.

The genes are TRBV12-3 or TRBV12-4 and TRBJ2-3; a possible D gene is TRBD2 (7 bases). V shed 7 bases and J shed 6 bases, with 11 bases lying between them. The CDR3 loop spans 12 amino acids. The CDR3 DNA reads TGTGCCAGCACCGAGGGGGGGGATACGCAGTATTTT. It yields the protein CASTEGGDTQYF.

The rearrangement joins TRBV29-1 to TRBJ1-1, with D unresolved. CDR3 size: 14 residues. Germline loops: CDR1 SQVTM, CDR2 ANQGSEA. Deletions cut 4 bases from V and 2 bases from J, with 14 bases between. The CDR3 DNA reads TGCAGCGTTGGGGATGGTGAGGCCAACACTGAAGCTTTCTTT. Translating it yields CSVGDGEANTEAFF.

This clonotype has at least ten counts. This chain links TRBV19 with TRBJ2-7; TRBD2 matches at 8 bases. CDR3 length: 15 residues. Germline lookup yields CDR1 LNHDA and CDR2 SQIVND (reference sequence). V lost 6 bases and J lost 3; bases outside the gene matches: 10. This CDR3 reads CASSAGWTSLYEQYF. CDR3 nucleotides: TGTGCCAGTAGCGCGGGATGGACTAGCCTCTACGAGCAGTACTTC.

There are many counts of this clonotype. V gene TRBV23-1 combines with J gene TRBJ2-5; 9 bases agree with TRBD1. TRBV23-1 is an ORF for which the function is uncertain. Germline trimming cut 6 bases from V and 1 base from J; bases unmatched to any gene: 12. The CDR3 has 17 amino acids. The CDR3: CASSQGPGQGSQETQYF. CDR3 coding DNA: TGCGCCAGCAGCCAAGGCCCGGGACAGGGTTCCCAAGAGACCCAGTACTTC.

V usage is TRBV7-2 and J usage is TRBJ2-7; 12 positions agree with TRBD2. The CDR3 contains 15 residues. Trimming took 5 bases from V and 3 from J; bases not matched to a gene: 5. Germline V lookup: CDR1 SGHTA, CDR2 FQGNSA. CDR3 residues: CASSRWTSGNYEQYF. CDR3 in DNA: TGTGCCAGCAGCCGCTGGACTAGCGGGAACTACGAGCAGTACTTC.

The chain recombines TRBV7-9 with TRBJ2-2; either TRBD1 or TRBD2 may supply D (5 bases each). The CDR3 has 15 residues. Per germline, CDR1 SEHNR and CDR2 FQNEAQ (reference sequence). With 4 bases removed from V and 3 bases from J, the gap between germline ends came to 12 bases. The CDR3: CASSSRVGDTGELFF. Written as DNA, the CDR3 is TGTGCCAGCAGCTCCAGGGTCGGGGACACCGGGGAGCTGTTTTTT.

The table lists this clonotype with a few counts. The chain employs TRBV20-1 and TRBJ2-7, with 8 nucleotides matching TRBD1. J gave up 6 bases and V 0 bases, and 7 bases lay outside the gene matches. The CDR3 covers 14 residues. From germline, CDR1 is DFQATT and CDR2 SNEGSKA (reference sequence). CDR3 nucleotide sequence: TGCAGTGCTAGAGAGGCAGGGGGCATGGGCGAGCAGTACTTC. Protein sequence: CSAREAGGMGEQYF.

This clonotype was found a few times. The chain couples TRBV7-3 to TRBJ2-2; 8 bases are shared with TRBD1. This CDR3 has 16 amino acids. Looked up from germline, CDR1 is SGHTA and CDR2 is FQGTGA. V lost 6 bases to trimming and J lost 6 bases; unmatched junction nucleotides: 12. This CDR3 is CASSRYDRGVPGELFF. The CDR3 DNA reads TGTGCCAGCAGTCGCTATGACAGGGGAGTCCCCGGGGAGCTGTTTTTT.

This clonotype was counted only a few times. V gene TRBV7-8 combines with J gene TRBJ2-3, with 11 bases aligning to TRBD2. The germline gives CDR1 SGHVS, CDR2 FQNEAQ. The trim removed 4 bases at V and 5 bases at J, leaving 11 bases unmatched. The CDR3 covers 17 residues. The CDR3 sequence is CASSSLHLAGGLDTQYF. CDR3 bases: TGTGCCAGCAGCTCCCTTCACTTAGCGGGAGGGCTAGATACGCAGTATTTT.

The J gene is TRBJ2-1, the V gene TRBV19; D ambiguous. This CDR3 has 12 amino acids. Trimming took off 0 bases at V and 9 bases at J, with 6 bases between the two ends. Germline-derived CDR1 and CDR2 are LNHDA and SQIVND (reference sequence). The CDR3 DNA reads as TGTGCCAGTAGTATAGATTTTGGTGAGCAGTTCTTC. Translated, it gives CASSIDFGEQFF. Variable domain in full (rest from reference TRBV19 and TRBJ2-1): DGGITQSPKYLFRKEGQNVTLSCEQNLNHDAMYWYRQDPGQGLRLIYYSQIVNDFQKGDIAEGYSVSREKKESFPLTVTSAQKNPTAFYLCASSIDFGEQFFGPGTRLTVL.

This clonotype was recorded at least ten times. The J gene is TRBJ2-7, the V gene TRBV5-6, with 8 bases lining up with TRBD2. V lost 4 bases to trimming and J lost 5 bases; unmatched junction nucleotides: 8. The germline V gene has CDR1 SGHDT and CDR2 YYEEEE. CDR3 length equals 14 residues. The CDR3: CASSTRGGPNEQYF. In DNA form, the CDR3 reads TGTGCCAGCAGCACCCGGGGGGGCCCGAACGAGCAGTACTTC.

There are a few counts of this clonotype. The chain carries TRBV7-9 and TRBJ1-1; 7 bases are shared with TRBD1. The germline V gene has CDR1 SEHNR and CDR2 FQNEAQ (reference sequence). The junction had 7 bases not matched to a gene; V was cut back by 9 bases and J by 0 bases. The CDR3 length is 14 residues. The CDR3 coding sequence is TGTGCCAGTAGCGCAACAGGGGTGAACACTGAAGCTTTCTTT. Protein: CASSATGVNTEAFF.

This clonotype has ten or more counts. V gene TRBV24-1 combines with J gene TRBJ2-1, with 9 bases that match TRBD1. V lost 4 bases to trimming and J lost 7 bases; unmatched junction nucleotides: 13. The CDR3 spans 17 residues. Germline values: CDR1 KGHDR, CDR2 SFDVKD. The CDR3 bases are TGTGCCACCAGTGACCACAGGGGACAGGGAGGGGGAAATGAGCAGTTCTTC. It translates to CATSDHRGQGGGNEQFF.